The following is a T cell receptor (beta chain) sequence with its context. In TCRdb, the RACE reads were re-called with MiXCR into one record per CDR3 protein. The sample holds over 85,000 distinct CDR3 sequences; about 9.6% are singletons and the top ten take around 2%. The data were obtained in a study of human T cells and chemical hapten exposure. The CDR3 runs to 15 residues. Time point described: patch test 2, 6 weeks after DPC sensitization. Regarding treatment: therapeutic diphenylcyclopropenone sensitization with weekly scalp DPC. Sample: whole blood, taken in connection with sensitization to the hapten diphenylcyclopropenone (DPC). This sequence joins TRBV21-1 and TRBJ2-7; the table gives TRBD1 as D, unverified against the DNA. TRBV21-1 is recorded as a pseudogene. This TCR derives from a woman aged 40 to 50 with alopecia areata. Some clones in this sample may be carry-over from other donors' samples. In DNA form, the CDR3 reads TGTGCCAGCAGCAAATTGCTCGGACAGTTGCCCGAGCAGTACTTC. Protein sequence: CASSKLLGQLPEQYF.